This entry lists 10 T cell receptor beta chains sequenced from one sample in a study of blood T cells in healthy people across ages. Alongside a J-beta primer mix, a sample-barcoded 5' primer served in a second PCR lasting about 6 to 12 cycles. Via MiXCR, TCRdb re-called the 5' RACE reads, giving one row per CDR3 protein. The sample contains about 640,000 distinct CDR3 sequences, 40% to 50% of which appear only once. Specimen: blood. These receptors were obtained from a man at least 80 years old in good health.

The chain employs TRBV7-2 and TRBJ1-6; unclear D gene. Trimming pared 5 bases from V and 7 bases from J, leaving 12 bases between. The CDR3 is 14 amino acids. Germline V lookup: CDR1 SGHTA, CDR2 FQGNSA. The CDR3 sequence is CASSINPGNSPLHF. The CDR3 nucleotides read TGTGCCAGCAGCATTAATCCGGGCAATTCACCCCTCCACTTT.

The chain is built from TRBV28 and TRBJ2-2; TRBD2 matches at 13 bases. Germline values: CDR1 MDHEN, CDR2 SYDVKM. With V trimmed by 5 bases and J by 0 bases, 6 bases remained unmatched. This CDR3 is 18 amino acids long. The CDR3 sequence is CASSTPGLAGTNTGELFF. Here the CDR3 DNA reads TGTGCCAGCAGTACGCCGGGACTAGCGGGAACGAACACCGGGGAGCTGTTTTTT.

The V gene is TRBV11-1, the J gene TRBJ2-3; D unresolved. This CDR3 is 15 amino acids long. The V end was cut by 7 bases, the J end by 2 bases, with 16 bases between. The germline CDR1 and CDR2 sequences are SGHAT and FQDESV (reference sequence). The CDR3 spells CASKVQILNTDTQYF. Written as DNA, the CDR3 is TGTGCCAGCAAGGTCCAGATTTTGAACACAGATACGCAGTATTTT. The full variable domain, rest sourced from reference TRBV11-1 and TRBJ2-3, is EAEVAQSPRYKITEKSQAVAFWCDPISGHATLYWYRQILGQGPELLVQFQDESVVDDSQLPKDRFSAERLKGVDSTLKIQPAELGDSAMYLCASKVQILNTDTQYFGPGTRLTVL.

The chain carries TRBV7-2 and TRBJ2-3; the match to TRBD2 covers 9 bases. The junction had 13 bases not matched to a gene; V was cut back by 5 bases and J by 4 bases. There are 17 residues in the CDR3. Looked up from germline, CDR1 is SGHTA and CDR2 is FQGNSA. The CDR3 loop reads CASSIGGAGGPSDTQYF. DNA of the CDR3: TGTGCCAGCAGCATAGGAGGGGCGGGGGGGCCGTCAGATACGCAGTATTTT.

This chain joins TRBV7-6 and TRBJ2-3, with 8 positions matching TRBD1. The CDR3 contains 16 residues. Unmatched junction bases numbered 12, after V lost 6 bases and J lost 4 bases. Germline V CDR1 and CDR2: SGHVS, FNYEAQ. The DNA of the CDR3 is TGTGCCAGCAGGTCCGACAGGGGATTAGGAGCAGATACGCAGTATTTT. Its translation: CASRSDRGLGADTQYF.

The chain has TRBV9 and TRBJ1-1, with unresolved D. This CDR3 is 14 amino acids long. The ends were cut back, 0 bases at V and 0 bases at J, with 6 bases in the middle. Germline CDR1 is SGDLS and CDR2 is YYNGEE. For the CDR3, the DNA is TGTGCCAGCAGCGTAGTACAGATGAACACTGAAGCTTTCTTT. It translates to CASSVVQMNTEAFF.

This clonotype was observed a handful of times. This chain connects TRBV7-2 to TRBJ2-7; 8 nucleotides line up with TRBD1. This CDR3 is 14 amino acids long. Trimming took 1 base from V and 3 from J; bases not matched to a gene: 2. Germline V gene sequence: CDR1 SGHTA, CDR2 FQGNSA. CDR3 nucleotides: TGTGCCAGCAGCTTAGTCGGGACAGGCTACGAGCAGTACTTC. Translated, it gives CASSLVGTGYEQYF.

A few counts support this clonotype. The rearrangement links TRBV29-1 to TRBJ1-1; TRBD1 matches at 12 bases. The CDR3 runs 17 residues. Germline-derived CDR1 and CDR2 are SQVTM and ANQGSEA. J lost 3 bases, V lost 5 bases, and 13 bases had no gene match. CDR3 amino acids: CSVFPGQGAQEDTEAFF. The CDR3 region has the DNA TGCAGCGTTTTCCCGGGACAGGGGGCGCAGGAGGACACTGAAGCTTTCTTT.

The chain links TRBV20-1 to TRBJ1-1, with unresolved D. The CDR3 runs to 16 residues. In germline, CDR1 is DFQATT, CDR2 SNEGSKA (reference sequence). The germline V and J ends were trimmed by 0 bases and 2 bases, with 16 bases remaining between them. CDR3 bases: TGCAGTGCTAGAGAAGGTGGGGTTGGAGGTAACACTGAAGCTTTCTTT. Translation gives CSAREGGVGGNTEAFF.

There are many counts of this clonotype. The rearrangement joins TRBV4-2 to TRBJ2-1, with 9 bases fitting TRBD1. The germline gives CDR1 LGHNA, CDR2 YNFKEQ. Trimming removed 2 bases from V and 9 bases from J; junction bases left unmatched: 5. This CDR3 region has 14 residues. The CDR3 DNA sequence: TGTGCCAGCAGCCAAAGGGACAGGGCGAGTGAGCAGTTCTTC. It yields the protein CASSQRDRASEQFF.